The next 29 T cell receptor beta chains were all read from a single sample in a study of CXCR3-negative and CXCR3-positive naive CD8 T cells (dated by TCRdb to the late 2010s). The investigation overall reported the following: TRB CDR3s from CXCR3-positive naive cells showed higher hydrophobicity (lower Kidera factor 4), lower energy, and higher strength and volume indices than CXCR3-negative naive cells.

The sequencer was a NextSeq 550. The Human TCR Profiling Kit (MiLaboratory) was used to make UMI-labeled 5' RACE TRB cDNA libraries. Based on TCRdb reprocessing of the reads, there is one entry per CDR3 protein sequence, and DNA is missing. The sample's table covers around 95,000 distinct CDR3 sequences. The ten largest clonotypes hold roughly 0.99% of the sample. Their antigen targets remain unknown. Sample: naive CXCR3+ CD8+ T cells from blood. Sample cell subset or site, as interpreted from the label and publication: CD45RO-CCR7+CD27+CD95- naive CD8+ T cells expressing CXCR3 (TNR3+). The receptor set was obtained from a human donor in good health. Some clones in this sample may be carry-over from other donors' samples.

The genes are TRBV4-3 and TRBJ1-2; the D gene TCRdb calls, TRBD1, cannot be checked with no DNA. The V gene's germline CDR1 is LGHNA and CDR2 YSLEER. The CDR3 consists of 15 residues. The CDR3 is CASSQETGEGYGYTF.

Here the CDR3 reads CASSLSGGLSYNEQFF. V usage is TRBV28 and J usage is TRBJ2-1; without DNA, the TCRdb call of TRBD2 cannot be checked. The CDR3 is 16 amino acids. Germline V CDR1 and CDR2: MDHEN, SYDVKM.

This chain connects TRBV12-3 or TRBV12-4 to TRBJ2-1; there is no DNA to check the TCRdb D call of TRBD1. The CDR3 totals 12 residues. CDR3: CASARGNNEQFF.

This chain connects TRBV7-9 to TRBJ2-2. Looked up from germline, CDR1 is SEHNR and CDR2 is FQNEAQ (reference sequence). The CDR3 has 12 residues. CDR3 in amino acids: CASSFESGELFF.

This chain links TRBV6-2 or TRBV6-3 with TRBJ2-7. From germline, CDR1 is MNHEY and CDR2 SVGEGT. The CDR3 extends over 13 amino acids. The CDR3 loop is CASSTRQFPEQYF.

The chain employs TRBV7-9 and TRBJ2-1. Germline V gene sequence: CDR1 SEHNR, CDR2 FQNEAQ (reference sequence). The CDR3 has 16 amino acids. The CDR3 here is CASSLAGGGLYNEQFF.

V and J are TRBV11-2 and TRBJ1-1. The CDR3 spans 12 residues. Germline loops: CDR1 SGHAT, CDR2 FQNNGV. The CDR3 reads CASSKMQPEAFF.

The chain recombines TRBV6-5 with TRBJ2-7; TCRdb designates TRBD2, a call that cannot be tested without DNA. The CDR3 spans 16 residues. From germline, CDR1 is MNHEY and CDR2 SVGAGI. The CDR3: CASSWGLAGKINEQYF.

This CDR3 reads CASSLDADTSSYNEQFF. This sequence joins TRBV5-6 and TRBJ2-1; TCRdb's assignment of TRBD1 cannot be checked, as there is no DNA. The germline V gene has CDR1 SGHDT and CDR2 YYEEEE. This CDR3 region has 17 residues.

The chain joins TRBV4-2 to TRBJ2-7; with no DNA, the TCRdb D assignment of TRBD1 cannot be verified. The V gene's germline CDR1 is LGHNA and CDR2 YNFKEQ. The CDR3 is made up of 17 amino acids. The chain's CDR3 is CASSQTDRGLVSYEQYF.

This chain joins TRBV12-3 or TRBV12-4 and TRBJ1-2; the D call from TCRdb, TRBD1, cannot be confirmed without DNA. This CDR3 has 16 amino acids. Here the CDR3 reads CASSPPGWETNYGYTF.

This chain uses TRBV6-2 or TRBV6-3 with TRBJ2-5; there is no DNA to check the TCRdb D call of TRBD1. CDR3 length equals 15 residues. Germline values: CDR1 MNHEY, CDR2 SVGEGT. The CDR3 loop is CASSFGGRVQETQYF.

The chain carries TRBV7-2 and TRBJ1-2. Germline CDR1 and CDR2: SGHTA and FQGNSA. The length of the CDR3 is 15 residues. Here the CDR3 reads CASPALQSALYGYTF.

The chain links TRBV7-9 to TRBJ2-4; TCRdb's D call of TRBD1 is untestable without DNA. The germline gives CDR1 SEHNR, CDR2 FQNEAQ (reference sequence). CDR3 length: 17 amino acids. This chain's CDR3 is CASSLPGQGVPKNIQYF.

The chain recombines TRBV29-1 with TRBJ2-3; TCRdb returns TRBD1, unconfirmable since there is no DNA. CDR1 is SQVTM and CDR2 is ANQGSEA in the germline V gene. The CDR3 has 15 residues. The CDR3 sequence is CSVDGQGYSTDTQYF.

The chain links TRBV27 to TRBJ1-5; no DNA is available, so the TRBD1 call from TCRdb remains unchecked. Per germline, CDR1 MNHEY and CDR2 SMNVEV (reference sequence). The CDR3 covers 15 residues. CDR3 protein: CASSFSGGGNQPQHF.

The chain joins TRBV27 to TRBJ1-5; absent DNA, TCRdb's TRBD1 call cannot be checked. Germline V gives CDR1 MNHEY, CDR2 SMNVEV (reference sequence). The CDR3 is made up of 14 amino acids. The chain's CDR3 is CASSHRGLEQPQHF.

This sequence joins TRBV7-3 and TRBJ2-7; there is no DNA to check the TCRdb D call of TRBD1. This CDR3 comprises 13 residues. The germline CDR1 and CDR2 sequences are SGHTA and FQGTGA. The CDR3 protein is CASSLTGTGEQYF.

The chain is built from TRBV20-1 and TRBJ2-1; the D gene TCRdb calls, TRBD1, cannot be checked with no DNA. This CDR3 has 19 amino acids. CDR1 is DFQATT, CDR2 SNEGSKA, per germline (reference sequence). The CDR3 is CSATAYGGILAGSYNEQFF.

The genes are TRBV29-1 and TRBJ1-1. Germline V gives CDR1 SQVTM, CDR2 ANQGSEA. CDR3 size: 11 residues. CDR3 loop: CSVEILGEAFF.

The CDR3 loop is CSVESATSAYYGYTF. This rearrangement joins TRBV29-1 to TRBJ1-2. The V gene's germline CDR1 is SQVTM and CDR2 ANQGSEA. This CDR3 region has 15 residues.

The chain has TRBV18 and TRBJ2-1; TCRdb's assignment of TRBD1 cannot be checked, as there is no DNA. The CDR3 runs 15 residues. CDR1 and CDR2 (germline): KGHSH, LQKENI. CDR3 protein: CASSYRGHSYNEQFF. Full variable domain (rest looked up from reference TRBV18 and TRBJ2-1): NAGVMQNPRHLVRRRGQEARLRCSPMKGHSHVYWYRQLPEEGLKFMVYLQKENIIDESGMPKERFSAEFPKEGPSILRIQQVVRGDSAAYFCASSYRGHSYNEQFFGPGTRLTVL.

The chain links TRBV29-1 to TRBJ2-3; the D call of TRBD1 rests on TCRdb alone, since no DNA is present to check it. The CDR3 is made up of 16 amino acids. Germline CDR1 and CDR2: SQVTM and ANQGSEA. This CDR3 is CSVDPLLQTGVDTQYF.

The chain couples TRBV5-1 to TRBJ2-5; without DNA, the TCRdb call of TRBD1 cannot be checked. The CDR3 contains 15 residues. Germline V CDR1 and CDR2: SGHRS, YFSETQ. The chain's CDR3 is CASSPDRGRQETQYF.

J is TRBJ2-2 and V is TRBV28; lacking DNA, the TRBD1 call made by TCRdb goes unchecked. This CDR3 region has 17 residues. Germline lookup yields CDR1 MDHEN and CDR2 SYDVKM. This chain's CDR3 is CASSYPSAGVYTGELFF.

V and J are TRBV28 and TRBJ2-3; the TCRdb D gene call, TRBD2, has no DNA to confirm it. The length of the CDR3 is 16 residues. In germline, CDR1 is MDHEN, CDR2 SYDVKM. The CDR3 reads CASSFWTTTSTDTQYF.

The chain recombines TRBV7-9 with TRBJ1-2; checking the TCRdb D call of TRBD1 is not possible without DNA. CDR1 and CDR2 from the germline V gene are SEHNR and FQNEAQ (reference sequence). This CDR3 comprises 16 residues. The CDR3 protein is CASSTTGTQTWYGYTF.

The rearrangement joins TRBV5-1 to TRBJ2-7; TCRdb designates TRBD1, a call that cannot be tested without DNA. The CDR3 loop spans 12 amino acids. Germline-derived CDR1 and CDR2 are SGHRS and YFSETQ. CDR3 sequence reads: CASRGPADEQYF.

V gene TRBV5-1 combines with J gene TRBJ2-3; with no DNA, the TCRdb D assignment of TRBD1 cannot be verified. This CDR3 spans 15 amino acids. The germline gives CDR1 SGHRS, CDR2 YFSETQ. The CDR3 loop is CASSGGGAGTDTQYF.